The rows below give T cell receptor beta chains drawn from one sample of a study of PD-1 blockade in classical Hodgkin lymphoma. TCRdb's table, derived via immunoSEQ multiplex PCR, lists solely in-frame clones and lacks some. The data hold 20,000 to 30,000 clones, with 65% to 85% observed a single time. Sequenced material: peripheral blood mononuclear cells (PBMCs), taken before the second cycle of nivolumab. Every receptor here comes from a human donor with classical Hodgkin lymphoma. The CDR3 runs from the conserved cysteine through the conserved F or W. A D gene is named only where the DNA matches it firmly. Size is stated for part of the rows, as once, few or many counts, or as a class when the clone is expanded.

clone_size | j_call | d_call | cdr3_length | v_call | cdr3_aa | cdr3_nt
. | TRBJ1-5 | TRBD1 | 15 | TRBV6-5 | CASSRGQGGNQPQHF | TGTGCCAGCAGCCGTGGACAGGGTGGCAATCAGCCCCAGCATTTT
. | TRBJ2-1 | . | 16 | TRBV7-9 | CASSLGASDRYNEQFF | TGTGCCAGCAGCTTAGGGGCTAGCGACCGATACAATGAGCAGTTCTTC
. | TRBJ2-7 | . | 11 | TRBV5-1 | CASSSSYEQYF | TGCGCCAGCAGCTCCTCCTACGAGCAGTACTTC
. | TRBJ1-6 | . | 17 | TRBV4-1 | CASSQQMLQGDNSPLHF | TGCGCCAGCAGCCAACAAATGCTTCAGGGAGATAATTCACCCCTCCACTTT
. | TRBJ1-2 | TRBD1 | 18 | TRBV6-4 | CASSDSLRTGRLNYGYTF | TGTGCCAGCAGTGACTCTCTCCGGACAGGGCGACTTAACTATGGCTACACCTTC
. | TRBJ2-5 | . | 14 | TRBV6-5 | CASRRGVGGETQYF | TGTGCCAGCAGAAGGGGAGTTGGAGGAGAGACCCAGTACTTC
. | TRBJ2-2 | . | 16 | TRBV5-6 | CASSLGDSLLGGELFF | TGTGCCAGCAGCCTCGGGGACTCCCTCCTGGGCGGGGAGCTGTTTTTT
. | TRBJ2-5 | . | 17 | TRBV7-2 | CASSLGAFGGFHETQYF | TGTGCCAGCAGCTTAGGGGCCTTTGGCGGGTTTCATGAGACCCAGTACTTC
. | TRBJ2-5 | . | 14 | TRBV4-1 | CASSQDSGWQTQYF | TGCGCCAGCAGCCAAGATTCAGGGTGGCAGACCCAGTACTTC
. | TRBJ1-4 | . | 14 | TRBV4-3 | CASSRSRANEKLFF | TGCGCCAGCAGCCGCAGTAGGGCTAATGAAAAACTGTTTTTT
. | TRBJ1-1 | . | 13 | TRBV6-5 | CASSYPGNTEAFF | TGTGCCAGCAGTTACCCGGGAAACACTGAAGCTTTCTTT
. | TRBJ2-3 | . | 15 | TRBV6-6 | CASSYPWLGADTQYF | TGTGCCAGCAGTTACCCCTGGTTGGGGGCAGATACGCAGTATTTT
few | TRBJ2-7 | . | 13 | TRBV15 | CATSPPDPVEQYF | TGTGCCACCAGCCCACCTGACCCGGTCGAGCAGTACTTC
. | TRBJ1-4 | . | 19 | TRBV4-3 | CASSQDRGRGITTNEKLFF | TGCGCCAGCAGCCAAGACCGGGGAAGGGGCATCACAACTAATGAAAAACTGTTTTTT
. | TRBJ1-4 | . | 15 | TRBV6-5 | CASSYRGGTGEKLFF | TGTGCCAGCAGTTATAGGGGGGGGACGGGTGAAAAACTGTTTTTT
. | TRBJ1-6 | . | 15 | TRBV6-6 | CASKGDRGHNSPLHF | TGTGCCAGCAAGGGGGACCGGGGTCATAATTCACCCCTCCACTTT
once | TRBJ2-3 | TRBD2 | 16 | TRBV10-1 | CASSWTSGGATDTQYF | TGCGCCAGCAGCTGGACTAGCGGCGGGGCCACAGATACGCAGTATTTT
. | TRBJ2-2 | . | 16 | TRBV4-3 | CASSFGPLSGAGELFF | TGCGCCAGCAGCTTTGGACCTTTATCGGGGGCCGGGGAGCTGTTTTTT
. | TRBJ2-7 | . | 16 | TRBV6-1 | CAISVPGQGSSYEQYF | TGTGCCATCAGTGTACCGGGACAAGGAAGCTCCTACGAGCAGTACTTC
. | TRBJ1-1 | . | 15 | TRBV4-3 | CASSQGTRGRTEAFF | TGCGCCAGCAGCCAAGGAACAAGGGGCCGGACTGAAGCTTTCTTT
. | TRBJ1-5 | . | 15 | TRBV18 | CASSRDGDFNQPQHF | TGTGCCAGCTCTCGGGACGGAGATTTCAATCAGCCCCAGCATTTT
. | TRBJ1-4 | . | 13 | TRBV5-5 | CASRGIGNEKLFF | TGTGCCAGCAGAGGAATCGGTAATGAAAAACTGTTTTTT
once | TRBJ2-3 | . | 16 | TRBV19 | CASSILWGGPEGTQYF | TGTGCCAGTAGTATATTATGGGGGGGGCCTGAGGGAACGCAGTATTTT
. | TRBJ1-2 | . | 13 | TRBV6-5 | CASSLTTNYGYTF | TGTGCCAGCAGCCTTACAACTAACTATGGCTACACCTTC
medium-sized | TRBJ1-4 | . | 14 | TRBV27 | CASSDRGSNEKLFF | TGTGCCAGCAGTGATCGGGGAAGTAATGAAAAACTGTTTTTT
few | TRBJ1-2 | . | 14 | TRBV29-1 | CSVARAADDYGYTF | TGCAGCGTTGCCCGGGCCGCGGATGACTATGGCTACACCTTC
. | TRBJ1-4 | TRBD1 | 15 | TRBV28 | CASNGVRTGEEKLFF | TGTGCCAGCAACGGAGTCCGGACAGGGGAAGAAAAACTGTTTTTT
. | TRBJ2-2 | . | 15 | TRBV27 | CASSIHLANTGELFF | TGTGCCAGCAGTATCCACCTTGCGAACACCGGGGAGCTGTTTTTT
. | TRBJ2-3 | TRBD2 | 14 | TRBV9 | CASSGSGGAYTQYF | TGTGCCAGCAGCGGTAGCGGGGGGGCCTATACGCAGTATTTT
. | TRBJ1-1 | . | 13 | TRBV19 | CASSADGDTEAFF | TGTGCCAGTAGTGCGGACGGGGACACTGAAGCTTTCTTT
medium-sized | TRBJ1-5 | TRBD1 | 16 | TRBV19 | CASSIQDRGGNQPQHF | TGTGCCAGCAGTATACAAGACAGGGGCGGCAATCAGCCCCAGCATTTT
. | TRBJ2-5 | . | 15 | TRBV5-1 | CASSLPRGGQETQYF | TGCGCCAGCAGCTTGCCCAGAGGGGGGCAAGAGACCCAGTACTTC
. | TRBJ2-5 | TRBD2 | 16 | TRBV9 | CASSVGAGGRPETQYF | TGTGCCAGCAGCGTAGGGGCGGGGGGACGCCCAGAGACCCAGTACTTC
. | TRBJ2-5 | . | 13 | TRBV6-1 | CASSGQSQETQYF | TGTGCCAGCAGTGGACAGAGCCAAGAGACCCAGTACTTC
. | TRBJ2-4 | TRBD2 | 19 | TRBV7-9 | CASSSGLAGGKTAKNIQYF | TGTGCCAGCAGCTCCGGACTAGCGGGGGGGAAAACAGCCAAAAACATTCAGTACTTC
. | TRBJ1-1 | TRBD1 | 16 | TRBV5-6 | CASSLARGSVYTEAFF | TGTGCCAGCAGCTTGGCCAGGGGGAGTGTTTACACTGAAGCTTTCTTT
. | TRBJ2-7 | . | 13 | TRBV5-1 | CASSVAPAYEQYF | TGCGCCAGCAGCGTGGCCCCGGCCTACGAGCAGTACTTC
. | TRBJ2-5 | . | 12 | TRBV11-1 | CASREPGGTQYF | TGTGCCAGCAGGGAGCCTGGGGGGACCCAGTACTTC
. | TRBJ1-5 | . | 13 | TRBV6-5 | CASSYPWDQPQHF | TGTGCCAGCAGTTACCCCTGGGATCAGCCCCAGCATTTT
. | TRBJ2-1 | . | 12 | TRBV7-8 | CASSYRDNEQFF | TGTGCCAGCAGCTACAGGGACAATGAGCAGTTCTTC
. | TRBJ2-7 | TRBD2 | 16 | TRBV7-8 | CASSPSTSGGRYEQYF | TGTGCCAGCAGCCCTAGCACTAGCGGGGGGAGGTACGAGCAGTACTTC
. | TRBJ1-2 | TRBD1 | 13 | TRBV18 | CASSPDRTYGYTF | TGTGCCAGCTCACCGGACAGGACCTATGGCTACACCTTC